The rows below give T cell receptor beta chains drawn from one sample of a study of CD8+CD57+ T cells in acquired aplastic anemia. Each CDR3 protein is one row after TCRdb ran MiXCR on the reads. This sample yields under 250,000 distinct CDR3 sequences, of which 65% are seen a single time; roughly 61% belongs to the top ten. Material: sorted CD4+, CD8+, or CD8+CD57+ T cells (not recorded which) from PBMCs. The receptors here all came from a human donor with aplastic anemia. CDR3s include the opening cysteine and the closing phenylalanine or tryptophan. The D gene is left open where the match is weak. Part of the rows lack a size; the others show once, few, many or a class for expanded clones.

TRBV12-3/TRBV12-4	-	TRBJ2-7	-	TGTGCCAGCAGCCCCCGGGGTGCCATCTCCTACGAGCAGTACTTC	CASSPRGAISYEQYF
TRBV12-5	-	TRBJ1-4	once	TGTGCTAGTGCTTCCTCTGCACCAACTAATGAAAAACTGTTTTTT	CASASSAPTNEKLFF
TRBV2	-	TRBJ2-2	-	TGTGCCAGCACCCGCCTGGCGTGGGGCTCTGGGGAGCTGTTTTTT	CASTRLAWGSGELFF
TRBV9	TRBD1	TRBJ2-7	-	TGTGCCAGCAGCCAAGTTGGGACAGGGGGCTCTAGGCAGTACTTC	CASSQVGTGGSRQYF
TRBV7-9	-	TRBJ1-2	-	TGTGCCAGCAGCTCCAGGGTTTCTCACGGCTACACCTTC	CASSSRVSHGYTF
TRBV5-1	TRBD1	TRBJ2-7	-	TGCGCCAGCAGCCCGACTATGGTACAGGGGACCTACGAGCAGTACTTC	CASSPTMVQGTYEQYF
TRBV7-6	TRBD1	TRBJ1-2	-	TGTGCCAGCAGCTTAGCGATAACCATTCGGGACAGGGATTACTATGGCTACACCTTC	CASSLAITIRDRDYYGYTF
TRBV25-1	TRBD2	TRBJ2-5	-	TGTGCCAGCAGTGACCCAAGACTAGCGGGGAACGAAGAGACCCAGTACTTC	CASSDPRLAGNEETQYF
TRBV5-6	TRBD2	TRBJ2-2	-	TGTGCCAGCAGACAGGGACTAGTCGACACCGGGGAGCTGTTTTTT	CASRQGLVDTGELFF
TRBV3-1	TRBD2	TRBJ2-1	-	TGTGCCAGCAGCCCTCCCGGGACTAGATCCCTTAATGAGCAGTTCTTC	CASSPPGTRSLNEQFF
TRBV24-1	-	TRBJ2-1	-	TGTGCCACCAGTGGCCAACTTCTGCCCGGGTACAATGAGCAGTTCTTC	CATSGQLLPGYNEQFF
TRBV7-9	-	TRBJ1-1	-	TGTGCCAGCAGCCAGTTACAGGCTAACACTGAAGCTTTCTTT	CASSQLQANTEAFF
TRBV7-8	TRBD1	TRBJ2-7	-	TGTGCCAGCAGCCCCGGGCCAGGGGGCTACGGGCAGTACTTC	CASSPGPGGYGQYF
TRBV9	TRBD1	TRBJ1-4	-	TGTGCCAGCAGCGCGTCGGGACAGATTAATGAAAAACTGTTTTTT	CASSASGQINEKLFF
TRBV5-6	-	TRBJ1-1	-	TGTGCCAGCAGGGCCGGGACGGAGAACACTGAAGCTTTCTTT	CASRAGTENTEAFF
TRBV20-1	TRBD2	TRBJ2-1	-	TGCAGTGCTAGAGATAGAGCGGGGGGGCACAATGAGCAGTTCTTC	CSARDRAGGHNEQFF
TRBV5-4	-	TRBJ1-1	-	TGTGCCAGCAGCTGGGGGCCAGGGAAGGGCACTGAAGCTTTCTTT	CASSWGPGKGTEAFF
TRBV20-1	TRBD2	TRBJ2-1	-	TGCAGTGCCAGTGGGGAGCGGGAGGGACGCAATGAGCAGTTCTTC	CSASGEREGRNEQFF
TRBV6-6	-	TRBJ2-7	-	TGTGCCAGCAGTTCGGGTCCGAGCTCCTACGAGCAGTACTTC	CASSSGPSSYEQYF
TRBV12-3/TRBV12-4	-	TRBJ2-7	once	TGCGCCAGCAGATTCTTACAGGGCTACGAGCAGTACTTC	CASRFLQGYEQYF